One and the same sample provided the 23 T cell receptor beta chains below, sequenced in a study of OX40 agonist ivuxolimab in advanced cancers. The table came from immunoSEQ multiplex PCR; TCRdb's copy has only in-frame clones and leaves some out. The sample lists some 49,000 clones; about 85% were seen once. Material: CD4+ or CD8+ T cells sorted from blood, obtained in a trial of the OX40 agonist ivuxolimab. Source of these receptors: an adult with an advanced solid tumor such as melanoma, head and neck, liver or kidney cancer.

DNA for the CDR3: TGTGCCTGGAGTGCAGGGGGCTACACAGATACGCAGTATTTT. It is translated as CAWSAGGYTDTQYF. This chain uses TRBV30 with TRBJ2-3, with TRBD1 matching 8 bases. The CDR3 is 14 residues long. The V gene's germline CDR1 is GTSNPN and CDR2 SVGIG (reference sequence). V dropped 1 base and J dropped 2; count of bases not matched to a gene: 2.

V is TRBV27 and J is TRBJ2-1; D is possibly TRBD1 or TRBD2 (5 bases each). This CDR3 spans 13 amino acids. From germline, CDR1 is MNHEY and CDR2 SMNVEV (reference sequence). V was clipped by 6 bases and J by 5 bases, with 11 bases between them. CDR3 DNA sequence: TGTGCCAGCAGGGCCCGGGGCCACAATGAGCAGTTCTTC. Translated, it gives CASRARGHNEQFF.

The chain carries TRBV28 and TRBJ1-5; D is unclear. The CDR3 spans 15 residues. Trimming removed 5 bases from V and 0 bases from J, with 11 bases in between. The germline V gene has CDR1 MDHEN and CDR2 SYDVKM. The CDR3 loop is CASSLPTISNQPQHF. CDR3 sequence (DNA): TGTGCCAGCAGTCTACCCACAATTAGCAATCAGCCCCAGCATTTT.

The V call is TRBV5-1, the J call TRBJ2-2; TRBD1 agrees at 8 bases. CDR1 is SGHRS, CDR2 YFSETQ, per germline. This CDR3 region has 19 residues. The V gene end was trimmed by 2 bases and the J gene end by 0 bases; junction bases not matched to a gene: 12. CDR3 DNA: TGCGCCAGCAGCTTCCCAGGACAGGGCGGTATGTCGAACACCGGGGAGCTGTTTTTT. As protein: CASSFPGQGGMSNTGELFF.

The rearrangement joins TRBV19 to TRBJ2-1; 9 bases line up with TRBD2. The CDR3 spans 15 residues. In germline, CDR1 is LNHDA, CDR2 SQIVND (reference sequence). The V and J ends lost 5 bases and 5 bases, in that order; junction bases with no gene match: 7. DNA of the CDR3: TGTGCCAGTAGTGGACTAGCGATACCCAACAATGAGCAGTTCTTC. Protein: CASSGLAIPNNEQFF. Full variable domain (outside the CDR3, taken from reference TRBV19 and TRBJ2-1): DGGITQSPKYLFRKEGQNVTLSCEQNLNHDAMYWYRQDPGQGLRLIYYSQIVNDFQKGDIAEGYSVSREKKESFPLTVTSAQKNPTAFYLCASSGLAIPNNEQFFGPGTRLTVL.

The chain recombines TRBV7-8 with TRBJ1-2, with D possibly TRBD1 on 5 matching bases. Trimming removed 4 bases at V and 2 bases at J, with 11 bases between. This CDR3 comprises 14 residues. The germline V gene has CDR1 SGHVS and CDR2 FQNEAQ. The CDR3 is CASSSLGGNYGYTF. The CDR3 region has the DNA TGTGCCAGCAGCTCCCTGGGGGGGAACTATGGCTACACCTTC.

This rearrangement joins TRBV7-8 to TRBJ1-3; 11 nucleotides agree with TRBD1. V shed 4 bases and J 3 bases; nucleotides not matched to a gene: 5. The CDR3 is made up of 16 amino acids. In germline, CDR1 is SGHVS, CDR2 FQNEAQ. The DNA of the CDR3 is TGTGCCAGCAGCTGGACGGGACAGGGGGATGGAAACACCATATATTTT. This codes for CASSWTGQGDGNTIYF.

The chain uses TRBV9 and TRBJ2-1; TRBD1 might be the D (5 bases). Per the germline V gene, CDR1 is SGDLS and CDR2 is YYNGEE. Trimming removed 0 bases from V and 0 bases from J, with 10 bases in between. This CDR3 comprises 16 residues. DNA for the CDR3: TGTGCCAGCAGCGTAGTTGGGGCCTCCTCCTACAATGAGCAGTTCTTC. It codes for CASSVVGASSYNEQFF.

The chain couples TRBV30 to TRBJ2-5, with 8 bases lining up with TRBD1. The V segment lost 3 bases and the J segment 5 bases; nucleotides outside the gene matches: 5. CDR3 length: 13 amino acids. Looked up from germline, CDR1 is GTSNPN and CDR2 is SVGIG (reference sequence). The CDR3 bases are TGTGCCTGGAGGTGGACAGGGTCGGAGACCCAGTACTTC. It specifies CAWRWTGSETQYF.

This chain uses TRBV7-8 with TRBJ2-1, with a weak D call TRBD2 (7 bases). Germline V gives CDR1 SGHVS, CDR2 FQNEAQ. The CDR3 runs to 15 residues. Trimming cost V 5 bases and J 4 bases, with 15 bases left between them. The chain's CDR3 is CASSPTGGFYNEQFF. The CDR3 coding sequence is TGTGCCAGCAGCCCCACGGGGGGCTTTTACAATGAGCAGTTCTTC.

The chain employs TRBV10-3 and TRBJ1-2; TRBD1 is a possible D gene (5 bases). The V gene's germline CDR1 is ENHRY and CDR2 SYGVKD. This CDR3 is built from 15 residues. V was pared by 3 bases and J by 4 bases, with 15 bases between. The CDR3 DNA reads as TGTGCCATCAGTGACACCTCCGGGACGGTCTATGGCTACACCTTC. This gives the protein CAISDTSGTVYGYTF.

The chain has TRBV7-9 and TRBJ2-5; 12 nucleotides align to TRBD2. The CDR3 is made up of 15 amino acids. Germline CDR1 reads SEHNR; CDR2 reads FQNEAQ (reference sequence). V lost 5 bases and J lost 5; bases outside the gene matches: 6. The CDR3 spells CASSPTSGGTETQYF. In DNA, the CDR3 is TGTGCCAGCAGCCCAACTAGCGGGGGGACGGAGACCCAGTACTTC.

The chain couples TRBV19 to TRBJ1-1; no clear D. The germline V gene encodes CDR1 LNHDA and CDR2 SQIVND (reference sequence). Trimming removed 7 bases at V and 0 bases at J, with 15 bases between. This CDR3 has 15 residues. In nucleotides, the CDR3 is TGTGCCAGTAACTTTGACACGGGTATGAACACTGAAGCTTTCTTT. Amino acid sequence: CASNFDTGMNTEAFF.

The chain employs TRBV14 and TRBJ2-3, with D hard to call. Trimming pared 4 bases from V and 0 bases from J, leaving 11 bases between. The CDR3 totals 15 residues. Germline assignment: CDR1 SGHDN and CDR2 FVKESK. In nucleotides, the CDR3 is TGTGCCAGCAGCCCTGGAACGGCGAGCACAGATACGCAGTATTTT. It is translated as CASSPGTASTDTQYF.

The chain has TRBV27 and TRBJ1-4; 9 bases match TRBD1. V trimming: 5 bases; J trimming: 8 bases; junction bases outside the gene matches: 6. Germline V gene lookup returns CDR1 MNHEY and CDR2 SMNVEV (reference sequence). The CDR3 extends over 14 amino acids. The CDR3 spells CASSLQGAREKLFF. The DNA for the CDR3 is TGTGCCAGCAGTCTACAGGGGGCGAGGGAAAAACTGTTTTTT.

The rearrangement uses TRBV4-3 and TRBJ2-2; TRBD1 agrees at 8 bases. The CDR3 totals 16 residues. Germline V gives CDR1 LGHNA, CDR2 YSLEER. V shed 1 base and J 4 bases; nucleotides not matched to a gene: 5. This CDR3 is CASSQGRGQVTGELFF. In DNA form, the CDR3 reads TGCGCCAGCAGCCAAGGGAGGGGACAGGTCACCGGGGAGCTGTTTTTT.

A note on this clone: The junction does not match germline at one end; this may be a read error. The rearrangement uses TRBV7-7 and TRBJ2-2; unclear D gene. This CDR3 contains 14 residues. Germline V gene data show CDR1 as SSHAT and CDR2 as FNYEAQ (reference sequence). CDR3 sequence: CASSLVVNTGELFF. The CDR3 DNA sequence: TGTGCTAGCAGCCTCGTAGTGAACACCGGGGAGCTGTTTTTT.

This clone was counted a few times. CDR3 protein: CASSLDGAGNSSPLHF. For the CDR3, the DNA is TGTGCCAGCAGCTTAGACGGGGCCGGGAATAGTTCACCCCTCCACTTT. The chain has TRBV7-2 and TRBJ1-6; tentatively, D is TRBD1 (5 bases). CDR1 SGHTA and CDR2 FQGNSA come from the germline V gene. There are 16 residues in the CDR3. The V end lost 1 base, the J end lost 9 bases, and 16 bases lay between the germline ends. The complete variable domain, with remaining parts taken from reference TRBV7-2 and TRBJ1-6, reads GAGVSQSPSNKVTEKGKDVELRCDPISGHTALYWYRQSLGQGLEFLIYFQGNSAPDKSGLPSDRFSAERTGGSVSTLTIQRTQQEDSAVYLCASSLDGAGNSSPLHFGNGTRLTVT.

A few counts support this clone. The V call is TRBV9, the J call TRBJ1-1; no clear D. The CDR3 length is 15 residues. Germline CDR1 SGDLS, CDR2 YYNGEE. Between the trimmed V and J ends, which lost 4 bases and 0 bases, there was a span of 13 bases. The CDR3: CASSIGPNMNTEAFF. CDR3 sequence (DNA): TGTGCCAGCAGCATCGGACCGAATATGAACACTGAAGCTTTCTTT.

This clone showed up just once. CDR3 loop: CASSGSLAREADTQYF. For the CDR3, the DNA is TGCGCCAGCAGCGGCTCACTAGCTCGAGAGGCAGATACGCAGTATTTT. The chain carries TRBV5-1 and TRBJ2-3, with D maybe TRBD2 (6 bases). Trimming cost V 4 bases and J 4 bases, with 19 bases left between them. The germline V gene has CDR1 SGHRS and CDR2 YFSETQ. This CDR3 has 16 amino acids.

The chain uses TRBV4-1 and TRBJ2-2, with D perhaps TRBD2 (5 bases). Germline CDR1 is MGHRA and CDR2 is YSYEKL. Trimming pared 1 base from V and 7 bases from J, leaving 13 bases between. There are 15 residues in the CDR3. The CDR3 region is CASSQVQARGGELFF. As DNA, the CDR3 is TGCGCCAGCAGCCAAGTTCAAGCCCGGGGCGGGGAGCTGTTTTTT.

This chain links TRBV5-1 with TRBJ2-7; D might be TRBD2 (6 bases). Germline loops: CDR1 SGHRS, CDR2 YFSETQ. The CDR3 totals 14 residues. Trimming took off 4 bases at V and 2 bases at J, with 13 bases between the two ends. The CDR3, as DNA: TGCGCCAGCAGCGCGGGACCGGGGCCCTACGAGCAGTACTTC. It translates to CASSAGPGPYEQYF.

The J gene is TRBJ1-3, the V gene TRBV14, with no clear D. Germline CDR1 is SGHDN and CDR2 is FVKESK. V lost 3 bases and J lost 0, with 6 bases in between. The CDR3 contains 14 residues. The CDR3 DNA sequence: TGTGCCAGCAGCCAGCCGAGCTCTGGAAACACCATATATTTT. Amino acid sequence: CASSQPSSGNTIYF. The full variable domain, with the rest looked up from reference TRBV14 and TRBJ1-3, is EAGVTQFPSHSVIEKGQTVTLRCDPISGHDNLYWYRRVMGKEIKFLLHFVKESKQDESGMPNNRFLAERTGGTYSTLKVQPAELEDSGVYFCASSQPSSGNTIYFGEGSWLTVV.